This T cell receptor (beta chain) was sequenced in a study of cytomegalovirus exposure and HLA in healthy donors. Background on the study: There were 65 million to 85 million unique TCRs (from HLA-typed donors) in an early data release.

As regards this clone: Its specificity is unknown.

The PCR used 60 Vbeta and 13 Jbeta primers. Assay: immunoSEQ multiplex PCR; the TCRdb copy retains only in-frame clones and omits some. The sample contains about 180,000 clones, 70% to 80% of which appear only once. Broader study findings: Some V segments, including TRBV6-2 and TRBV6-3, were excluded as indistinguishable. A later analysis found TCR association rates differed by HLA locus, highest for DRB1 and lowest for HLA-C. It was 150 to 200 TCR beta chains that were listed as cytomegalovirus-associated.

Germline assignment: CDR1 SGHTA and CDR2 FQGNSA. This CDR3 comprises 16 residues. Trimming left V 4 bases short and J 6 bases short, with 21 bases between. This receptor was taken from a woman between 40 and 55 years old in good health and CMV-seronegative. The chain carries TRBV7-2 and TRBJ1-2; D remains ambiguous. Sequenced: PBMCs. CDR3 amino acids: CASSSSGWGSLDGYTF. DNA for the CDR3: TGTGCCAGCAGCTCCTCGGGGTGGGGAAGTTTGGATGGCTACACCTTC.